The present T cell receptor beta chain was sequenced within a study of T cell repertoires in ileal Crohn's disease (dated by TCRdb to between 2017 and 2020). With regard to the full study: The median duration of disease was approximately 8.3 years, and at the time of surgery around 40% of patients were active smokers. All patients had surgery for a complication: stricturing disease in about 60% and penetrating disease in approximately 39%. TCR repertoire analysis was performed in some 60 Crohn's disease patients drawn from a prospective multicentre cohort. Postoperative therapy was given to about half of the patients, with thiopurines administered to more than 10 patients and anti-TNF agents administered to 15 to 20 patients. The study was conducted in parallel with a multicentre cohort that was designed to identify predictors of early endoscopic recurrence following ileocolonic resection. Endoscopic postoperative recurrence was defined by a Rutgeerts score above i0. A total of around 170 mucosal samples from about 57 patients were sequenced, collected from several sites on the surgical specimen as well as at postoperative endoscopy. The M6 samples were biopsies of the neoterminal ileum collected during postoperative colonoscopy. Study-wide findings and limitations: More high-frequency clones were carried by sorted CD8 T cells than by CD4 T cells, suggesting that mucosal expansions were mainly CD8. The timing of postoperative endoscopy varied within the first year after surgery, and the median delay was around 6.9 months. Patients who were active smokers at surgery had a significantly higher proportion of clonal expansions than non-smokers (about 25% vs 20%, p=0.02). Endoscopic recurrence was linked to a higher percentage of high-frequency clones at surgery, and recurrence occurred in every patient whose clonality exceeded 26.8% (18/57). Only a subgroup of patients, of unstated size, had their mucosal CD4 and CD8 T cells sorted and sequenced.

Its CDR3 holds 13 amino acids, cysteine through phenylalanine. The read is trimmed to its CDR3 DNA, 39 bases read in frame from base 1. Trimming removed 1 base from V and 4 bases from J, leaving 6 bases between the germline ends. CDR1 and CDR2 are read off the germline V gene as LGHNT and FRNRAP. Five hundred nanograms of biopsy DNA per sample were submitted for commercial TCRB immunosequencing. CDR3 regions were amplified from genomic DNA by Adaptive Biotechnology using a two-step, amplification bias-controlled multiplex PCR. In the first PCR, primers covered every V and J gene segment, and in the second PCR, barcodes and Illumina adapters were added. CDR3 libraries were sequenced on an Illumina instrument. Turning to the authors' computational methods: The analysis drew on both the pipelines supplied by the vendor and custom analysis of the raw data in R/Bioconductor running R version 3.3.0. Clonality, which ranges from 0 to 1, was calculated as the inverse of the normalised Shannon entropy across all productive clones. High-frequency clones were defined as the share of the repertoire taken up by the top 100 clones, keeping only clones that passed a 95% confidence test. The Simpson index measured repertoire diversity, and the Morisita-Horn index measured overlap between samples. Held by TCRdb, this immuneACCESS table contains in-frame sequences only and omits some clones. Under half of the omission traces to an unresolved V gene where checked; the cause of the rest is unknown. The DNA was the basis for D and trimming; V, J and clone size are from that table. This sample has under 12,000 clones in its table, and 60% to 85% of those were observed once. Of the sample, around 6.5% is held by the ten largest clones.

In the paper's terms, the time point label means: neoterminal ileum biopsy at postoperative endoscopy, about 6 months after surgery. Adults with ileal or ileocolonic Crohn's disease for whom ileocolonic resection was indicated were considered eligible. Whole ileal mucosal biopsies were stored frozen at -80°C before DNA extraction. Genomic DNA was extracted from frozen whole biopsies using a TRizol-based method and was quantified with a NanoDrop 2000 spectrophotometer. For this clone: Its recognized antigen is unknown. No much larger clone exists at a distance of one base, and base qualities are not known.

The receptor's source is an adult with Crohn's disease. The chain couples TRBV12-5 to TRBJ2-3; no D gene is confidently identified. Specimen: ileal tissue. Here is the DNA: TGTGCTAGTGGTTTGGCCATTCCAGATACGCAGTATTTT. It translates to CASGLAIPDTQYF.